Here is one T cell receptor beta chain with its context. No antigen is known for it. The junction does not match germline at one end; this may be a read error. Germline-derived CDR1 and CDR2 are GTSNPN and SVGIG (reference sequence). CDR3 size: 15 residues. These data originate in a study of beta chain features in type 1 diabetes. One heparinised blood draw, averaging about 120 mL, came from each donor. Every sorted population was more than 95% pure. Study observations and caveats: TCRB CDR3 length was moderately but significantly reduced in all four CD4+ subsets of Type 1 diabetes patients. At VDJ recombination sites, type 1 diabetes patients had fewer insertions and more deleted nucleotides.

TCRB transcripts that were expressed got sequenced, as all of the isolated RNA had been reverse transcribed. The method was immunoSEQ multiplex PCR; TCRdb's version includes in-frame clones alone and lacks a portion of them. The sample has over 200,000 clones, around 9.9% seen once. The receptor was derived from a man aged 25 to 40 with type 1 diabetes. V usage is TRBV30 and J usage is TRBJ2-1, with 10 bases aligning to TRBD1. Material for sequencing was naive CD4+ T cells from blood. The chain's CDR3 is CARRNRDRGRNEQFF. CDR3 DNA: TGTGCCCGGAGGAACCGGGACAGGGGTCGCAATGAGCAGTTCTTC.